This T cell receptor beta chain was observed in a study of a mutant IDH1 vaccine in newly diagnosed glioma. Study observations and caveats: Researchers report vaccine-induced immune responses in more than 90% of patients.

Method: immunoSEQ multiplex PCR; TCRdb's copy keeps in-frame clones and lacks some. The sample carries tens of thousands of clones, about 83% recorded once. In regard to this clone: Its antigen is not known.

V lost 4 bases and J lost 0, with 12 bases in between. Germline CDR1 is SGHVS and CDR2 is FNYEAQ. The CDR3 runs to 15 residues. Stated time point: baseline, week 1 (first vaccination visit). As for treatment: pre-vaccination baseline after standard-of-care therapy. This specimen was PBMCs, taken from a glioma patient treated with radiotherapy, temozolomide or both. The clonotype comes from a woman in her forties with glioma. V and J are TRBV7-6 and TRBJ1-2; the D gene is possibly TRBD1 (6 bases). DNA of the CDR3: TGTGCCAGCAGCTCTCAACAGGGTTCTAACTATGGCTACACCTTC. It yields the protein CASSSQQGSNYGYTF.